What follows are 6 T cell receptor beta chains derived from one specimen sequenced in a study of blood T cell repertoires in COVID-19. This table comes from immunoSEQ multiplex PCR, and its TCRdb copy is limited to in-frame clones, with some not included. The table has about 110,000 clones, about 91% seen once. The sequenced sample consisted of peripheral blood. Every receptor here comes from a man aged 45-65 years with active or convalescent COVID-19.

The rearrangement uses TRBV15 and TRBJ2-7, with TRBD2 matching 7 bases. Germline assignment: CDR1 LNHNV and CDR2 YYDKDF (reference sequence). Trimming took 5 bases from V and 6 from J; bases not matched to a gene: 13. The CDR3 contains 15 residues. The CDR3 here is CATSSRGGSEVEQYF. The DNA of the CDR3 is TGTGCCACCAGCTCTAGAGGCGGGAGTGAGGTCGAGCAGTACTTC.

The chain couples TRBV10-2 to TRBJ2-1, with D unresolved. The CDR3 runs 15 residues. Trimming left V 5 bases short and J 0 bases short, with 11 bases between. Per germline, CDR1 WSHSY and CDR2 SAAADI. CDR3 DNA: TGCGCCAGCAGTAAGGCCCGACTCTCCTACAATGAGCAGTTCTTC. This sequence encodes CASSKARLSYNEQFF.

The chain employs TRBV7-2 and TRBJ1-3, with unresolved D. The V gene lost 3 bases and the J gene lost 0 bases, with 6 bases spanning the gap. The CDR3 covers 14 residues. Germline lookup yields CDR1 SGHTA and CDR2 FQGNSA. CDR3 sequence reads: CASSFPGSGNTIYF. In DNA, the CDR3 is TGTGCCAGCAGCTTCCCGGGCTCTGGAAACACCATATATTTT.

The J gene is TRBJ2-2, the V gene TRBV4-1; 7 bases are a match to TRBD1. The V segment lost 4 bases and the J segment 6 bases; nucleotides outside the gene matches: 8. This CDR3 is 15 amino acids long. Germline CDR1 reads MGHRA; CDR2 reads YSYEKL. The CDR3 DNA sequence: TGCGCCAGCAGCCCCTGGGGAACAGGGGCCGGGGAGCTGTTTTTT. Its translation: CASSPWGTGAGELFF.

The chain links TRBV6-6 to TRBJ2-7, with 8 bases that match TRBD2. V dropped 7 bases and J dropped 1; count of bases not matched to a gene: 9. The CDR3 sequence is 15 residues long. The germline V gene has CDR1 MNHNY and CDR2 SVGAGI (reference sequence). CDR3 sequence: CASTNGGAKSYEQYF. CDR3 bases: TGTGCCAGCACTAACGGGGGGGCTAAGTCCTACGAGCAGTACTTC.

This clone has a single count. The chain joins TRBV12-3 or TRBV12-4 to TRBJ2-1; D is undetermined. This CDR3 has 13 residues. Trimming removed 6 bases from V and 9 bases from J, with 15 bases in between. CDR3: CASRFSLGGEQFF. As DNA, the CDR3 is TGTGCCAGCAGGTTCTCCCTAGGTGGTGAGCAGTTCTTC.